These 24 T cell receptor beta chains share one sample of origin, sequenced in a study of Ad26.COV2.S vaccination and SARS-CoV-2 variants. Only in-frame clones appear in the TCRdb table, and some are missing; sequencing was by immunoSEQ multiplex PCR. The sample yields roughly 320,000 clones, around 90% seen once. Documented treatment: approximately 18 received Ad26.COV2.S at low or high dose, single or two shots; about 5 received placebo; per-sample allocation not given. The samples were gathered on day 63 after the first injection of vaccine or placebo. This sample comprised peripheral blood, obtained in a trial of Ad26.COV2.S vaccine versus placebo. The receptors stem from a person between 18 and 60 years old who received the Ad26.COV2.S COVID-19 vaccine or a placebo.

This clone was recorded a few times. The rearrangement uses TRBV6-1 and TRBJ2-7; D might be TRBD1 (5 bases). The CDR3 loop spans 14 amino acids. The germline gives CDR1 MNHNS, CDR2 SASEGT. V lost 2 bases to trimming and J lost 2 bases, with 10 bases between them. CDR3 region: CASSESLGPYEQYF. The CDR3 DNA follows: TGTGCCAGCAGTGAATCACTGGGGCCCTACGAGCAGTACTTC.

The chain recombines TRBV11-1 with TRBJ2-1; D unclear. Trimming shortened V by 5 bases and J by 0 bases, and 14 bases separated the two germline ends. The CDR3 runs to 16 residues. In germline, CDR1 is SGHAT, CDR2 FQDESV (reference sequence). In DNA, the CDR3 is TGTGCCAGCAGCCCAGGTCCTCCCAGCTCCTACAATGAGCAGTTCTTC. Protein: CASSPGPPSSYNEQFF.

The chain joins TRBV6-5 to TRBJ1-1; 7 bases agree with TRBD1. Per the germline V gene, CDR1 is MNHEY and CDR2 is SVGAGI. V lost 10 bases and J lost 4; bases outside the gene matches: 3. The CDR3 extends over 11 amino acids. The CDR3 DNA reads as TGTGCCACCGCAGGGGGCACTGAAGCTTTCTTT. Amino acid sequence: CATAGGTEAFF.

This clone was found a few times. The rearrangement links TRBV6-4 to TRBJ1-5; TRBD1 matches 10 bases. This CDR3 has 17 residues. V shed 10 bases and J 2 bases; nucleotides not matched to a gene: 14. Per germline, CDR1 MRHNA and CDR2 SNTAGT. The CDR3, as DNA: TGTGCCACCCCAACCGGGACAGGGGTAAACTGCAATCAGCCCCAGCATTTT. Protein product: CATPTGTGVNCNQPQHF.

The CDR3 protein is CASSLRDEAFF. Here the CDR3 DNA reads TGTGCCAGCAGCTTAAGGGATGAAGCTTTCTTT. The genes are TRBV7-9 and TRBJ1-1; unclear D gene. V lost 2 bases and J 7 bases, leaving 5 bases between the germline ends. Germline lookup yields CDR1 SEHNR and CDR2 FQNEAQ (reference sequence). The CDR3 totals 11 residues.

V usage is TRBV29-1 and J usage is TRBJ2-2; the D is unclear. This CDR3 has 11 amino acids. V lost 7 bases and J lost 3, with 6 bases in between. CDR1 and CDR2 from the germline V gene are SQVTM and ANQGSEA. CDR3 sequence reads: CSAEDTGELFF. The CDR3, as DNA: TGCAGCGCCGAGGACACCGGGGAGCTGTTTTTT.

The rearrangement uses TRBV18 and TRBJ2-1; maybe TRBD2 (5 bases). The V and J ends lost 3 bases and 6 bases respectively, with 12 bases between them. The CDR3 has 14 residues. Germline V CDR1 and CDR2: KGHSH, LQKENI. CDR3 sequence: CASSPGFGVNEQFF. The CDR3 DNA follows: TGTGCCAGCTCACCGGGGTTCGGGGTCAATGAGCAGTTCTTC.

The chain carries TRBV11-2 and TRBJ2-5, with D perhaps TRBD2 (6 bases). The CDR3 extends over 16 amino acids. Germline V gives CDR1 SGHAT, CDR2 FQNNGV. V was cut by 3 bases and J by 1 base, with 15 bases left in between. In DNA, the CDR3 is TGTGCCAGCAGCTTCCGAGGCGGGGCTACCCAAGAGACCCAGTACTTC. Amino acid sequence: CASSFRGGATQETQYF. The full variable domain, its missing parts supplied by reference TRBV11-2 and TRBJ2-5, is EAGVAQSPRYKIIEKRQSVAFWCNPISGHATLYWYQQILGQGPKLLIQFQNNGVVDDSQLPKDRFSAERLKGVDSTLKIQPAKLEDSAVYLCASSFRGGATQETQYFGPGTRLLVL.

This rearrangement joins TRBV6-5 to TRBJ2-7; perhaps D is TRBD1 or TRBD2 (5 bases each). Trimming cost V 2 bases and J 2 bases, with 13 bases left between them. Germline V lookup: CDR1 MNHEY, CDR2 SVGAGI. This CDR3 is 15 amino acids long. In DNA form, the CDR3 reads TGTGCCAGCAGTTACCCCAGCAGGGACCCCTACGAGCAGTACTTC. The encoded protein is CASSYPSRDPYEQYF.

The chain carries TRBV30 and TRBJ2-2; no definite D call. The CDR3 is made up of 13 amino acids. Trimming stripped 5 bases from V and 1 base from J, with 8 bases between. The germline V gene has CDR1 GTSNPN and CDR2 SVGIG (reference sequence). The CDR3 region has the DNA TGTGCCTGGCAGCCTAAGAACACCGGGGAGCTGTTTTTT. Encoded protein: CAWQPKNTGELFF.

The rearrangement uses TRBV3-1 (or the pseudogene TRBV3-2) and TRBJ1-2; 8 bases map to TRBD1. The V gene's germline CDR1 is LGHDT and CDR2 YNNKEL (reference sequence). J gave up 8 bases and V 3 bases, and 11 bases lay outside the gene matches. The CDR3 loop spans 15 amino acids. The CDR3 region is CASSHDGTGAEGYTF. In DNA, the CDR3 is TGTGCCAGCAGCCACGACGGGACAGGTGCTGAGGGCTACACCTTC.

The rearrangement joins TRBV7-9 to TRBJ1-4; D might be TRBD1 (6 bases). V lost 5 bases and J lost 4, with 17 bases in between. Germline CDR1 and CDR2: SEHNR and FQNEAQ (reference sequence). The CDR3 extends over 16 amino acids. The CDR3 region is CASSPKGQQHNEKLFF. The CDR3 nucleotides are TGTGCCAGCAGCCCGAAAGGACAGCAACATAATGAAAAACTGTTTTTT.

The V call is TRBV4-3, the J call TRBJ2-3, with D perhaps TRBD2 (6 bases). CDR1 and CDR2 (germline): LGHNA, YSLEER. The CDR3 sequence is 16 residues long. Trimming took off 1 base at V and 1 base at J, with 12 bases between the two ends. CDR3 sequence: CASSQVGPGGTDTQYF. The CDR3 region has the DNA TGCGCCAGCAGCCAAGTCGGGCCGGGGGGCACAGATACGCAGTATTTT.

The chain recombines TRBV7-8 with TRBJ2-4, with TRBD1 identical over 8 bases. J lost 7 bases, V lost 3 bases, and 2 bases had no gene match. There are 13 residues in the CDR3. Germline values: CDR1 SGHVS, CDR2 FQNEAQ. The CDR3 coding sequence is TGTGCCAGCAGCTTTACAGGGGGGAACATTCAGTACTTC. It codes for CASSFTGGNIQYF.

J is TRBJ1-2 and V is TRBV15, with D possibly matching TRBD1 (5 bases). V lost 4 bases and J 4 bases, leaving 13 bases between the germline ends. Per the germline V gene, CDR1 is LNHNV and CDR2 is YYDKDF (reference sequence). This CDR3 is 14 amino acids long. CDR3 loop: CATSKGVAVYGYTF. As DNA, the CDR3 is TGTGCCACCAGCAAAGGGGTGGCAGTCTATGGCTACACCTTC.

This clone has a single count. J is TRBJ1-2 and V is TRBV19, with D unclear. With 6 bases removed from V and 0 bases from J, the gap between germline ends came to 26 bases. CDR1 LNHDA and CDR2 SQIVND come from the germline V gene (reference sequence). The CDR3 runs to 19 residues. CDR3 DNA sequence: TGTGCCAGTAGGGCATTTGGGAGACAAGACGAAACCTCTAACTATGGCTACACCTTC. It yields the protein CASRAFGRQDETSNYGYTF.

The chain links TRBV4-3 to TRBJ2-6, with D possibly being TRBD1 or TRBD2 (6 bases each). Germline V gene sequence: CDR1 LGHNA, CDR2 YSLEER. Trimming cost V 1 base and J 0 bases, with 13 bases left between them. The CDR3 totals 18 residues. This chain's CDR3 is CASSQGGAYGSGANVLTF. In DNA form, the CDR3 reads TGCGCCAGCAGCCAAGGGGGGGCATATGGCTCTGGGGCCAACGTCCTGACTTTC.

The chain links TRBV20-1 to TRBJ2-3; D not certain. Germline V gives CDR1 DFQATT, CDR2 SNEGSKA (reference sequence). V was pared by 1 base and J by 5 bases, with 4 bases between. This CDR3 is 11 amino acids long. The CDR3 sequence is CSARVGDTQYF. In nucleotides, the CDR3 is TGCAGTGCTAGAGTAGGAGATACGCAGTATTTT.

This sequence joins TRBV29-1 and TRBJ1-1, with D perhaps TRBD1 (5 bases). The V end was cut by 5 bases, the J end by 3 bases, with 19 bases between. This CDR3 contains 15 residues. The germline V gene has CDR1 SQVTM and CDR2 ANQGSEA. This CDR3 is CSVPGRNFRDTEAFF. CDR3 in DNA: TGCAGCGTTCCGGGACGGAACTTTAGGGACACTGAAGCTTTCTTT.

The V call is TRBV12-3 or TRBV12-4, the J call TRBJ1-5; a weak D match, TRBD1 (5 bases). This CDR3 region has 13 residues. With 6 bases removed from V and 3 bases from J, the gap between germline ends came to 9 bases. CDR3: CASSLTVNQPQHF. The CDR3 nucleotides read TGTGCCAGCAGCCTGACAGTCAATCAGCCCCAGCATTTT.

This rearrangement joins TRBV7-2 to TRBJ2-2, with 13 nucleotides matching TRBD2. The trim removed 5 bases at V and 1 base at J, leaving 4 bases unmatched. Germline CDR1 and CDR2: SGHTA and FQGNSA. The length of the CDR3 is 17 residues. The CDR3, as DNA: TGTGCCAGCAGCGCGACTAGCGGGGGGCAGAACACCGGGGAGCTGTTTTTT. Protein sequence: CASSATSGGQNTGELFF.

This chain joins TRBV20-1 and TRBJ2-1; no definite D call. V lost 3 bases and J 13 bases, leaving 4 bases between the germline ends. The germline gives CDR1 DFQATT, CDR2 SNEGSKA (reference sequence). The CDR3 runs 8 residues. The CDR3 DNA sequence: TGCAGTGCTAGCAACCAGTTCTTC. This translates into CSASNQFF.

The CDR3 loop is CASSFDRSTNEKLFF. The CDR3, as DNA: TGTGCCAGCAGTTTCGACAGATCAACTAATGAAAAACTGTTTTTT. This chain links TRBV6-5 with TRBJ1-4, with D perhaps matching TRBD1 (5 bases). Trimming pared 4 bases from V and 0 bases from J, leaving 9 bases between. The CDR3 is 15 amino acids. Germline assignment: CDR1 MNHEY and CDR2 SVGAGI.

The chain carries TRBV7-6 and TRBJ2-1; 10 bases match TRBD2. J lost 13 bases, V lost 3 bases, and 3 bases had no gene match. The CDR3 contains 12 residues. Germline values: CDR1 SGHVS, CDR2 FNYEAQ. The CDR3 loop reads CASSLASGGQFF. DNA of the CDR3: TGTGCCAGCAGCTTGGCTAGCGGGGGACAGTTCTTC.